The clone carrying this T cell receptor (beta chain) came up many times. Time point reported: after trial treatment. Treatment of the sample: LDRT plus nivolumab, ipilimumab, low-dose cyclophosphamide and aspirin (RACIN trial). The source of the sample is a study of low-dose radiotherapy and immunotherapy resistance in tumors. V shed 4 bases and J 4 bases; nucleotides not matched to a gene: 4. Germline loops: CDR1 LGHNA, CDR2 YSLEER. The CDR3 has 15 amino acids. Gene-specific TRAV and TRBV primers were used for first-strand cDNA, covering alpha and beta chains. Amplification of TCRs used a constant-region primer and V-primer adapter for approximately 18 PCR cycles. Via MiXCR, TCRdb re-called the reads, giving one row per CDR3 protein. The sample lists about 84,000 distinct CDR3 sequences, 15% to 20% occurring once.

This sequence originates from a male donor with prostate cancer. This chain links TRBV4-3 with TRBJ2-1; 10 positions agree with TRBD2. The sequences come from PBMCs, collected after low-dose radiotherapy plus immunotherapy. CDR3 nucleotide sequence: TGCGCCAGCAGCCTAGGACTAGCGGCTTACAATGAGCAGTTCTTC. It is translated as CASSLGLAAYNEQFF.